These T cell receptor beta chains were read from a single sample in a study of PD-1 blockade in classical Hodgkin lymphoma. Repertoires were generated with immunoSEQ multiplex PCR, while TCRdb's copy carries only in-frame clones and drops some. The profile covers around 43,000 clones, with under 95% appearing a single time and approximately 4.9% taken by the ten largest. The sequenced sample was peripheral blood mononuclear cells (PBMCs). The receptors were sampled from a human donor with classical Hodgkin lymphoma. Each CDR3 is given with its conserved first and last residue. The D gene is left open where the match is weak.

. | TRBJ2-3 | TRBV19 | CASSILAASTDTQYF | TGTGCCAGTAGTATACTAGCCGCTAGCACAGATACGCAGTATTTT
. | TRBJ1-1 | TRBV6-5 | CASSYRGDTEAFF | TGTGCCAGCAGTTATCGGGGGGACACTGAAGCTTTCTTT
. | TRBJ2-1 | TRBV27 | CASSLSLPRYNEQFF | TGTGCCAGCAGTTTGTCTCTCCCGCGGTACAATGAGCAGTTCTTC
. | TRBJ2-1 | TRBV14 | CASSQNGQRGNEQFF | TGTGCCAGCAGCCAAAATGGTCAAAGGGGCAATGAGCAGTTCTTC
TRBD2 | TRBJ2-3 | TRBV19 | CASRTSGTDTQYF | TGTGCCAGTCGGACTAGCGGTACAGATACGCAGTATTTT
. | TRBJ1-2 | TRBV5-4 | CASSLGQFYGYTF | TGTGCCAGCAGCTTGGGGCAGTTCTATGGCTACACCTTC
TRBD2 | TRBJ2-5 | TRBV27 | CAVGSGTTFGETQYF | TGTGCTGTGGGGAGCGGGACTACATTCGGAGAGACCCAGTACTTC
. | TRBJ1-2 | TRBV6-5 | CASSYSKGQGNYGYTF | TGTGCCAGCAGTTACTCGAAGGGGCAGGGAAACTATGGCTACACCTTC
TRBD2 | TRBJ2-3 | TRBV7-9 | CASRGLADTQYF | TGTGCCAGCAGAGGACTAGCGGATACGCAGTATTTT
. | TRBJ2-7 | TRBV13 | CASSLGVGGREQYF | TGTGCCAGCAGCCTGGGGGTGGGTGGGCGCGAGCAGTACTTC